This T cell receptor beta chain was identified in a study of T cells expressing NK-cell markers. Study in general: In sorted CD3+CD56+NKG2C+, CD3+CD56+NKG2C- and CD3+CD56-NKG2C+ T cells, TCR beta repertoires were obtained.

This CDR3 is built from 14 residues. Germline V gene lookup returns CDR1 MRHNA and CDR2 SNTAGT. What made the TCR beta cDNA was 5'RACE template switching with UMIs. From the 5' RACE reads, TCRdb lists one entry per CDR3 protein and no DNA. There are thousands of distinct CDR3 sequences in the sample, with about 66% held by the top ten. The clonotype originates from a man aged 18-70 years in good health. J is TRBJ2-1 and V is TRBV6-4; TCRdb lists TRBD2, though no DNA is available to test this call. Sequenced: blood T cells: a sorted CD56 or NKG2C T cell subset, CD4+ or CD8+ T cells, or bulk PBMC T cells (not recorded which). The CDR3 spells CASGGAGGVGEQFF.